The T cell receptor beta chain under discussion was sequenced for a study of blood T cells in healthy people across ages. This CDR3 spans 15 amino acids. V shed 1 base and J shed 8 bases, with 16 bases lying between them. The germline CDR1 and CDR2 sequences are MGHDK and SYGVNS. PCR was performed a second time for roughly 7 to 12 cycles using a sample-barcoded 5' primer and a J-beta primer mix. TCRdb ran MiXCR on the 5' RACE reads and lists one entry per CDR3 protein. The sample yields 750,000 to 950,000 distinct CDR3 sequences, roughly 50% seen once. A single count supports this clonotype. Each sample gave at least 6 million isolated PBMCs.

This receptor was obtained from a man of 80 years or more in good health. The chain joins TRBV25-1 to TRBJ2-3, with D possibly matching TRBD2 (6 bases). Sequenced sample: blood. The CDR3 reads CASSEFGTPDVTQYF. The CDR3 DNA reads as TGTGCCAGCAGTGAATTTGGGACTCCAGATGTTACGCAGTATTTT. The variable domain in full, with the rest retrieved from reference TRBV25-1 and TRBJ2-3, is EADIYQTPRYLVIGTGKKITLECSQTMGHDKMYWYQQDPGMELHLIHYSYGVNSTEKGDLSSESTVSRIRTEHFPLTLESARPSHTSQYLCASSEFGTPDVTQYFGPGTRLTVL.